Listed here are 5 T cell receptor beta chains from one sample, sequenced in a study of tumor and adjacent non-tumor tissue in lung cancer. The template was RNA from unsorted bulk tissue. The normal lung tissue was taken more than 3 cm from the tumor edge. Three rounds of nested PCR, following a modified ARM-PCR protocol, produced the TCRbeta library. One entry per CDR3 protein, called by TCRdb with MiXCR from the multiplex PCR reads. The sample lists approximately 77,000 distinct CDR3 sequences, 65% to 85% occurring once. Sequencing was carried out using distant non-tumor lung tissue. The receptors were gathered from a man between 60 and 75 years old with non-small cell lung cancer.

Comment on this clonotype: Sequence at one end of the junction differs from germline and may be a read error. The chain recombines TRBV4-1 with TRBJ1-2, with D possibly matching TRBD1 (5 bases). Germline V CDR1 and CDR2: MGHRA, YSYEKL. There are 17 residues in the CDR3. The CDR3 here is CASSQESAPPGGYGYIF. As DNA, the CDR3 is TGCGCTAGCAGCCAAGAATCCGCCCCCCCGGGGGGATATGGCTACATCTTC.

This clonotype was picked up a small number of times. This may arise from a read error, as a much more abundant clone is one base away. The chain is built from TRBV20-1 and TRBJ1-1; 9 positions agree with TRBD1. CDR3 size: 14 residues. The trim removed 8 bases at V and 5 bases at J, leaving 12 bases unmatched. CDR1 is DFQATT, CDR2 SNEGSKA, per germline (reference sequence). The DNA of the CDR3 is TGCAGTACCCTGGGGGGACAGGGAGGGACTGAAGCTTTCTTT. It specifies CSTLGGQGGTEAFF.

This rearrangement joins TRBV11-3 to TRBJ2-3; 8 positions agree with TRBD1. CDR3 length equals 13 residues. Germline loops: CDR1 SGHNT, CDR2 YENEEA. V lost 4 bases, J lost 7 bases, and 4 bases stayed unmatched. The CDR3, as DNA: TGTGCCAGCAGCTCGCAGGGGGCAAATACGCAGTATTTT. This gives the protein CASSSQGANTQYF.

In regard to this clonotype: A read error may produce the germline difference seen at one junction end. This chain joins TRBV11-2 and TRBJ1-2; no clear D. CDR3 length equals 15 residues. Germline V lookup: CDR1 SGHAT, CDR2 FQNNGV. In nucleotides, the CDR3 is TGTGCCAGCTGCTTAATGATGGGGAATTGTTATGGCTACACCTTC. It codes for CASCLMMGNCYGYTF.

A note on this clonotype: One junction end disagrees with the germline gene, perhaps due to a read error. The V call is TRBV6-5, the J call TRBJ2-1; D unclear. Per the germline V gene, CDR1 is MNHEY and CDR2 is SVGAGI. This CDR3 is built from 17 residues. As DNA, the CDR3 is TGTGTCAGCAGTTACTCGCTCAGGCCGAACTCCTACAATGAGCAGTTCTTC. Its translation: CVSSYSLRPNSYNEQFF.